This TCR beta chain was identified in a study of radiation and T cells in renal cell carcinoma. Turning to the study itself: Nephrectomy followed 15 Gy stereotactic body radiation by 4 weeks.

The protocol was immunoSEQ multiplex PCR, while the TCRdb copy is restricted to in-frame clones and leaves out a portion. The data show 100,000 to 150,000 clones, with about four fifths seen just once and 5% to 6.5% held by the top ten. There are 12 residues in the CDR3. V was clipped by 8 bases and J by 7 bases; unmatched bases: 4. Germline V lookup: CDR1 SNHLY, CDR2 FYNNEI. Noted time point: blood 2 weeks post-SBRT. Specified treatment: 15 Gy SBRT to primary tumor, nephrectomy 4 weeks later. Blood was sampled at baseline, 2 weeks and 4 weeks after SBRT. The patient's renal cell carcinoma had clear cell pathology.

This chain uses TRBV2 with TRBJ2-2, with 7 bases that match TRBD2. Sequences were derived from blood, sampled from a patient whose treatment included radiotherapy and nephrectomy. The origin of this receptor is a man in his fifties or sixties with renal cell carcinoma. CDR3 residues: CASGGVGGELFF. CDR3 sequence (DNA): TGTGCCAGCGGGGGGGTCGGCGGGGAGCTGTTTTTT.